This T cell receptor beta chain stems from a study of cytotoxic CD8 clonotypes in ibrutinib-treated CLL. As for the study in general: The study included 11 relapsed/refractory and under 16 treatment-naive patients; 17 had IGHV unmutated disease.

TCRdb's table, derived via immunoSEQ multiplex PCR, lists solely in-frame clones and lacks some. The table has about 300,000 clones, approximately 76% seen once. A note on this clone: The antigen is not known.

Study conclusions and caveats: Patients had baseline clonality above age-matched healthy donors, and this clonality moved with circulating CD8+ T-cell counts.

Trimming took 5 bases from V and 3 from J, leaving 16 bases between them. Germline V gene data show CDR1 as PRHDT and CDR2 as FYEKMQ (reference sequence). This CDR3 is 15 amino acids long. The source is a human donor with chronic lymphocytic leukemia. The starting material was PBMCs, obtained at disease progression, from a patient treated with ibrutinib. The chain joins TRBV13 to TRBJ2-5; D possibly uses TRBD1 or TRBD2 (6 bases each). The CDR3 region has the DNA TGTGCCAGCAGCACCCGAGGGGGGCCGGAAGAGACCCAGTACTTC. Translated, it gives CASSTRGGPEETQYF.